The present entry profiles one T cell receptor (beta chain) with its context. The antigen is undetermined. The CDR3 sequence is 14 residues long. Germline trimming cut 5 bases from V and 8 bases from J; bases unmatched to any gene: 8. In germline, CDR1 is SGHNT, CDR2 YENEEA. This specimen comes from a study of graft-versus-host responses after intestinal transplantation. Overall study results and limits: The study found high graft-versus-host to host-versus-graft clonal ratios in allografts of patients with graft-donor T cell macrochimerism.

The protocol was immunoSEQ multiplex PCR, while the TCRdb copy is restricted to in-frame clones and leaves out a portion. Of about 89,000 clones in the sample, 94% were seen once. The TCR comes from a human donor who was the organ donor for an intestinal transplant. The chain uses TRBV11-3 and TRBJ2-2; 7 positions match TRBD2. This sample comprised unstimulated CD4+ T cells sorted from spleen or lymph node cells, obtained before transplant. CDR3 residues: CASSPGGPLGELFF. CDR3 sequence (DNA): TGTGCCAGCAGCCCGGGAGGACCTTTGGGGGAGCTGTTTTTT.